A selection of T cell receptor beta chains follows, all from one sample in a study of immune heterogeneity within non-small cell lung tumors. Using its own MiXCR run on the multiplex PCR reads, TCRdb lists one record per CDR3 protein. The data contain 2,500 or so distinct CDR3 sequences, about 24% of them singletons. Sequencing input: lung tumor tissue. These receptor sequences come from a man in his 60s with non-small cell lung cancer. Each CDR3 is given with its conserved first and last residue. A D gene is named only where the DNA matches it firmly. Size tells how often a clone was seen (once, few, many) or the class of an expanded clone, and some rows leave it out.

V gene	clone size	D gene	J gene	CDR3 protein	CDR3 DNA
TRBV6-1	medium-sized	.	TRBJ2-1	CASSGTDILYNEQFF	TGTGCCAGCAGCGGAACGGACATCCTATACAATGAGCAGTTCTTC
TRBV20-1	medium-sized	TRBD2	TRBJ2-7	CSARAGLAGGPSSYEQYF	TGCAGTGCTAGAGCGGGTCTAGCGGGAGGGCCGAGCTCCTACGAGCAGTACTTC
TRBV6-2/TRBV6-3	.	.	TRBJ2-5	CAISYRGRAFETQYF	TGTGCCATCAGTTATCGCGGAAGGGCCTTCGAGACCCAGTACTTC
TRBV2	medium-sized	TRBD2	TRBJ2-7	CASSEIAGDDEQYF	TGTGCCAGCAGTGAAATTGCGGGAGACGACGAGCAGTACTTC
TRBV13	medium-sized	.	TRBJ1-5	CASSGFGGAVRPQHF	TGTGCCAGCAGCGGATTTGGGGGGGCAGTTCGGCCCCAGCATTTT
TRBV6-1	medium-sized	.	TRBJ1-3	CASSYQGGGNTIYF	TGTGCCAGCAGTTATCAGGGCGGAGGAAACACCATATATTTT
TRBV28	medium-sized	.	TRBJ2-6	CASSLGVGANVLTF	TGTGCCAGCAGTTTGGGTGTTGGGGCCAACGTCCTGACTTTC
TRBV28	medium-sized	TRBD1	TRBJ1-3	CASSSYRGHSGNTIYF	TGTGCCAGCAGTTCGTACAGGGGTCACTCTGGAAACACCATATATTTT
TRBV2	medium-sized	TRBD1	TRBJ2-7	CASITGVHEQYF	TGTGCCAGCATTACAGGGGTTCACGAGCAGTACTTC
TRBV20-1	medium-sized	.	TRBJ1-6	CSAAHHSPLHF	TGCAGTGCCGCCCATCATTCACCCCTCCACTTT
TRBV5-5	medium-sized	.	TRBJ1-5	CASSLDGINQPQHF	TGTGCCAGCAGCTTGGACGGCATCAATCAGCCCCAGCATTTT
TRBV20-1	medium-sized	.	TRBJ2-7	CSARGGSLGSYEQYF	TGCAGTGCTAGAGGGGGTTCCCTGGGATCCTACGAGCAGTACTTC
TRBV7-2	medium-sized	.	TRBJ2-5	CASSLSVGARQETQYF	TGTGCCAGCAGCTTATCGGTGGGGGCGAGACAAGAGACCCAGTACTTC
TRBV25-1	medium-sized	.	TRBJ1-4	CASSESVHTQGDEKLFF	TGTGCCAGCAGTGAATCAGTACACACCCAAGGGGATGAAAAACTGTTTTTT
TRBV30	medium-sized	TRBD2	TRBJ2-1	CAWKLAGIYNEQFF	TGTGCCTGGAAACTAGCGGGGATCTACAATGAGCAGTTCTTC
TRBV10-1	.	.	TRBJ2-2	CASQGNTGELFF	TGCGCCAGCCAGGGGAACACCGGGGAGCTGTTTTTT
TRBV20-1	.	TRBD2	TRBJ2-3	CSEPKGGAGGLNTQYF	TGCAGTGAGCCGAAGGGGGGAGCGGGAGGGTTGAATACGCAGTATTTT
TRBV5-6	.	TRBD1	TRBJ1-5	CASSPGTGSNQPQHF	TGTGCCAGCAGCCCAGGGACAGGGAGCAATCAGCCCCAGCATTTT
TRBV6-1	.	.	TRBJ1-5	CASRGTGDGQAQLF	TGTGCCAGCAGGGGAACTGGGGATGGCCAGGCCCAGCTTTTT
TRBV2	medium-sized	.	TRBJ1-4	CASSEWTAKEKLFF	TGTGCCAGCAGTGAGTGGACAGCGAAGGAAAAACTGTTTTTT
TRBV6-1	medium-sized	.	TRBJ1-5	CASSWQGKGRSQPQHF	TGTGCCAGCAGTTGGCAGGGAAAAGGCCGCAGTCAGCCCCAGCATTTT
TRBV3-1	medium-sized	.	TRBJ2-1	CASSQIAHGEQFF	TGTGCCAGCAGCCAAATCGCTCACGGTGAGCAGTTCTTC
TRBV5-1	medium-sized	TRBD1	TRBJ1-2	CASSLVGQNYGYTF	TGCGCCAGCAGCTTGGTGGGACAGAACTATGGCTACACCTTC